The 8 T cell receptor beta chains given below trace back to one sample, sequenced in a study of blood T cells in healthy people across ages. A second about 7 to 11 cycle PCR used barcoded and J-beta primers. TCRdb independently ran MiXCR on the 5' RACE reads; one entry per CDR3 protein. Counted here are 1.8 million or so distinct CDR3 sequences, around 42% occurring once; the ten biggest clones make up 23%. The specimen was blood. The source is a human donor in good health.

This clonotype was seen only once. The rearrangement joins TRBV9 to TRBJ2-5; TRBD2 aligns across 8 bases. This CDR3 region has 15 residues. Trimming took 4 bases from V and 2 from J; bases not matched to a gene: 7. Germline CDR1 and CDR2: SGDLS and YYNGEE. The CDR3 region has the DNA TGTGCCAGCAGCTCCACGGTAGCGGGGCAAGAGACCCAGTACTTC. This sequence encodes CASSSTVAGQETQYF.

The genes are TRBV12-5 and TRBJ1-1; D is perhaps TRBD1 (6 bases). Per germline, CDR1 LGHNT and CDR2 FRNRAP. The V end lost 5 bases, the J end lost 1 base, and 11 bases lay between the germline ends. The CDR3 loop spans 14 amino acids. In DNA, the CDR3 is TGTGCTAGTGGTCGCGGGACAAAGAACACTGAAGCTTTCTTT. Amino acid sequence: CASGRGTKNTEAFF.

The CDR3 region is CASSSDSQEAFF. The DNA for the CDR3 is TGTGCCAGCAGTAGTGACAGTCAAGAAGCTTTCTTT. The chain links TRBV11-2 to TRBJ1-1; a weak D match, TRBD1 (5 bases). The CDR3 runs to 12 residues. V was shortened by 6 bases and J by 8 bases, with 13 bases between the two germline ends. Germline V gene lookup returns CDR1 SGHAT and CDR2 FQNNGV.

Points on this clonotype: The junction departs from the called germline gene at one end, perhaps through a read error. The chain carries TRBV4-3 and TRBJ2-7, with 8 bases that match TRBD1. TRBJ2-5 explains the end of the DNA better; the J call may be wrong. The CDR3 covers 14 residues. In germline, CDR1 is LGHNA, CDR2 YSLEER. CDR3 DNA: TGCGCCCGCAGCCCAGGGGGCGCGGAGGAGACCCAGTACTTC. It translates to CARSPGGAEETQYF.

The table lists this clonotype with a few counts. The rearrangement joins TRBV28 to TRBJ2-7, with D tentatively TRBD1 or TRBD2 (6 bases each). CDR1 is MDHEN, CDR2 SYDVKM, per germline. The CDR3 extends over 14 amino acids. V lost 4 bases, J lost 5 bases, and 15 bases lay in between. The CDR3 loop reads CASSSPGAMDEQYF. The CDR3 DNA reads as TGTGCCAGCAGTTCCCCGGGGGCGATGGACGAGCAGTACTTC.

This chain uses TRBV7-3 with TRBJ2-1; D is unclear. Germline-derived CDR1 and CDR2 are SGHTA and FQGTGA. The CDR3 consists of 12 residues. The ends were cut back, 5 bases at V and 7 bases at J, with 9 bases in the middle. DNA of the CDR3: TGTGCCAGCAGCCCGACTGAAAATGAGCAGTTCTTC. This sequence encodes CASSPTENEQFF.

The V gene is TRBV24-1, the J gene TRBJ2-1; weak D call: TRBD1 (6 bases). Germline V gene lookup returns CDR1 KGHDR and CDR2 SFDVKD. This CDR3 contains 15 residues. V was clipped by 3 bases and J by 6 bases, with 14 bases between them. In DNA form, the CDR3 reads TGTGCCACCAGTGATCCTACCCGGGACACCAATGAGCAGTTCTTC. This sequence encodes CATSDPTRDTNEQFF.

The chain joins TRBV12-3 or TRBV12-4 to TRBJ2-5; D is tentatively TRBD1 or TRBD2 (5 bases each). The CDR3 loop spans 18 amino acids. V dropped 3 bases and J dropped 1 base, with 21 bases sitting between them. CDR3 coding DNA: TGTGCCAGCAGTTTGGTTCGAGGGGTGCAGGGTCCCCAAGAGACCCAGTACTTC. Its translation is CASSLVRGVQGPQETQYF.